This T cell receptor (beta chain) was sequenced for a study of Graves' ophthalmopathy and Graves' hyperthyroidism. Regarding the study as a whole: Blood also carried most expanded thyroid clonotypes exceeding 0.001 frequency.

CDR1 SGHVS and CDR2 FQNEAQ come from the germline V gene. The CDR3 sequence is 15 residues long. V lost 7 bases, J lost 1 base, and 11 bases lay in between. Scientists amplified the TCR beta CDR3 regions from RNA transcripts. HTBI primers served in a first-round RT-PCR, which a second-round multiplex PCR followed. TCRdb fed the multiplex PCR reads into MiXCR, producing one record per CDR3 protein. This sample yields over a million distinct CDR3 sequences, of which roughly two fifths are seen a single time; around 10% belongs to the top ten. On this clonotype: Its antigen is not known.

Material for sequencing was peripheral blood or thyroid tissue (not recorded which). This TCR derives from an adult man with Graves' hyperthyroidism. The chain combines TRBV7-8 with TRBJ1-6; the D is unclear. CDR3 bases: TGTGCCAGCATCGAGGGAGTGTCCTATAATTCACCCCTCCACTTT. It is translated as CASIEGVSYNSPLHF.